These T cell receptor beta chains were read from a single sample in a study of blood T cell repertoires in COVID-19. TCRdb's table, derived via immunoSEQ multiplex PCR, lists solely in-frame clones and lacks some. The sample yields 300,000 to 400,000 clones, 86% seen once. The specimen sequenced was PBMCs or T cells enriched from blood (not recorded which). The receptors derive from a woman aged 40 to 50 with acute COVID-19. CDR3s include the opening cysteine and the closing phenylalanine or tryptophan. The order of the fields is J gene, V gene, clone size, D gene, CDR3 DNA, CDR3 protein. D genes are given only for firm matches. Size is omitted from some rows. Given values are once, few, many or a class for expanded clones.

>TRBJ1-2|TRBV19|.|.
TGTGCCAGTAGTCAACGGGATGGCTACACCTTC
CASSQRDGYTF
>TRBJ2-4|TRBV5-1|.|.
TGCGCCAGCAGCTCCCAGGCAGGGGAAAACATTCAGTACTTC
CASSSQAGENIQYF
>TRBJ1-2|TRBV5-1|.|TRBD1
TGCGCCAGCAGGGAGACAGGGGGCTATGGCTACACCTTC
CASRETGGYGYTF
>TRBJ2-1|TRBV28|.|TRBD2
TGTGCCAGCAGTCCCCCTAGCGGGAGGGCCGGCAATGAGCAGTTCTTC
CASSPPSGRAGNEQFF
>TRBJ1-2|TRBV13|.|.
TGTGCCAGCAGTCTGGGAGGGTTAGGGTATGGCTACACCTTC
CASSLGGLGYGYTF
>TRBJ1-2|TRBV5-1|.|.
TGCGCCAGCACCCCAGATGCAGGGCGAAACTATGGCTACACCTTC
CASTPDAGRNYGYTF
>TRBJ1-1|TRBV19|.|.
TGTGCCAGTAGTCCAAGGACAGACATGAACACTGAAGCTTTCTTT
CASSPRTDMNTEAFF
>TRBJ1-2|TRBV19|.|.
TGTGCCAGTAGTATCTTGTCCCCCCTACCCACTGGCTATGGCTACACCTTC
CASSILSPLPTGYGYTF
>TRBJ1-2|TRBV19|.|.
TGTGCCAGTAGTACCGGACAGAGCACTAACTATGGCTACACCTTC
CASSTGQSTNYGYTF
>TRBJ1-1|TRBV27|.|TRBD1
TGTGCCAGCAGTCCCGGGACAGGGGCCACCTTGAACACTGAAGCTTTCTTT
CASSPGTGATLNTEAFF
>TRBJ1-6|TRBV2|.|.
TGTGCCAGCAGGGGAGGTGGATCACCCCTCCACTTT
CASRGGGSPLHF
>TRBJ1-2|TRBV7-2|.|.
TGTGCCAGCAATCCCGGGGGATCTGACTATGGCTACACCTTC
CASNPGGSDYGYTF
>TRBJ1-4|TRBV7-9|.|.
TGTGCCAGCAGCTTAGGGACCGCTGCAGGGGATGCTGAAAAACTGTTTTTT
CASSLGTAAGDAEKLFF
>TRBJ2-3|TRBV7-2|.|TRBD2
TGTGCCAGCAGCTCTGGACTAGCGAGGACTGGAGATACGCAGTATTTT
CASSSGLARTGDTQYF
>TRBJ2-7|TRBV7-9|.|.
TGTGCCAGCAGCTTAACGCGGGTGGGGTCCTACGAGCAGTACTTC
CASSLTRVGSYEQYF
>TRBJ1-4|TRBV2|once|.
TGTGCCAGCAGTGACCCCGGGTCAACTAATGAAAAACTGTTTTTT
CASSDPGSTNEKLFF
>TRBJ2-5|TRBV19|.|TRBD1
TGTGCCAGTAGCCTTCGGGACAGGGGGCGAGAGACCCAGTACTTC
CASSLRDRGRETQYF
>TRBJ2-5|TRBV7-3|.|TRBD1
TGTGCCAGCAGCTTAAAGGGGACAGGGGGCGCCCGGGAGACCCAGTACTTC
CASSLKGTGGARETQYF
>TRBJ1-2|TRBV2|.|TRBD1
TGTGCCAGCAAACTGCCGGGACAGCAGAGGGTCTATGGCTACACCTTC
CASKLPGQQRVYGYTF
>TRBJ1-6|TRBV19|.|.
TGTGCCAGTAGTATAGGGGGAGGTCGTAATTCACCCCTCCACTTT
CASSIGGGRNSPLHF
>TRBJ2-5|TRBV29-1|.|.
TGCAGCGTTGGGCGGGGCCAGATGGGGACCCAGTACTTC
CSVGRGQMGTQYF
>TRBJ2-3|TRBV29-1|.|.
TGCAGCGTTGTCGGGCCGGCGGGCGGGGATACGCAGTATTTT
CSVVGPAGGDTQYF
>TRBJ1-1|TRBV27|.|.
TGTGCCAGTATGCCTAGGTCGAACATTGAAGCTTTCTTT
CASMPRSNIEAFF
>TRBJ2-1|TRBV3-1/TRBV3-2|.|.
TGTGCCAGCAGCCAAGGAGCCGCTAACAATGAGCAGTTCTTC
CASSQGAANNEQFF
>TRBJ1-3|TRBV10-3|.|TRBD1
TGTGCCATCAGTGAGTTGGGACAGCCGTCTGGAAACACCATATATTTT
CAISELGQPSGNTIYF
>TRBJ2-3|TRBV9|.|TRBD1
TGTGCCAGCAGCGTAGGGACAGGAAGCACAGATACGCAGTATTTT
CASSVGTGSTDTQYF
>TRBJ2-2|TRBV7-3|few|TRBD2
TGTGCCAGCAGCTACACGACAAGCGGGGTTTGGAACACCGGGGAGCTGTTTTTT
CASSYTTSGVWNTGELFF
>TRBJ2-1|TRBV7-2|.|.
TGTGCCAGCAGCCTGGGGCAGGTTGCCTACAATGAGCAGTTCTTC
CASSLGQVAYNEQFF
>TRBJ1-4|TRBV9|.|TRBD1
TGTGCCAGCAGCCCGGACAGGGGGCCAACTAATGAAAAACTGTTTTTT
CASSPDRGPTNEKLFF
>TRBJ2-5|TRBV3-1/TRBV3-2|.|.
TGTGCCAGCTCACAGGAAGGAGAGACCCAGTACTTC
CASSQEGETQYF
>TRBJ2-5|TRBV11-2|.|TRBD1
TGTGCCAGCAGCTCACCCCGGTCGGAGGACAGGGCCGAGACCCAGTACTTC
CASSSPRSEDRAETQYF
>TRBJ1-2|TRBV27|.|.
TGTGCCAGCAGTTTATTTGCCTTAGGGACTTACGGCTACACCTTC
CASSLFALGTYGYTF
>TRBJ1-2|TRBV19|.|.
TGTGCCAGTAGTATAGATACGGGCGGACTCTTCTATGGCTACACCTTC
CASSIDTGGLFYGYTF
>TRBJ2-5|TRBV5-4|.|.
TGTGCCAGCAGCTACAATAGCGGCACCTTTCAAGAGACCCAGTACTTC
CASSYNSGTFQETQYF
>TRBJ2-5|TRBV7-3|.|.
TGTGCCAGCAGCCCAACTCCAGGGCTGCCCGAGGCCCAGTACTTC
CASSPTPGLPEAQYF
>TRBJ2-5|TRBV5-4|.|.
TGTGCCAGCAGCTTGCCGGGAGAGGGGGAGACCCAGTACTTC
CASSLPGEGETQYF